The clone carrying this T cell receptor beta chain was detected ten times or more. Each CDR3 protein is one row after TCRdb ran MiXCR on the multiplex PCR reads. The data hold about 200,000 distinct CDR3 sequences, with roughly a third observed a single time. The sample comes from a study of breast tumors, draining lymph nodes, adjacent tissues. The lymph nodes were axillary draining lymph nodes from breast cancer patients. Trimming removed 4 bases from V and 3 bases from J; junction bases left unmatched: 6. Germline CDR1 and CDR2: LNHDA and SQIVND (reference sequence). CDR3 length equals 15 residues.

This chain joins TRBV19 and TRBJ2-7, with 10 bases aligning to TRBD2. This receptor was identified in a female donor with breast cancer. Some clones in this sample may be carry-over from other donors' samples. Sequencing used axillary lymph node tissue. CDR3 residues: CASSRGLANYYEQYF. The DNA for the CDR3 is TGTGCCAGTAGTAGGGGACTAGCGAATTACTACGAGCAGTACTTC. The full variable domain, with the rest looked up from reference TRBV19 and TRBJ2-7, is DGGITQSPKYLFRKEGQNVTLSCEQNLNHDAMYWYRQDPGQGLRLIYYSQIVNDFQKGDIAEGYSVSREKKESFPLTVTSAQKNPTAFYLCASSRGLANYYEQYFGPGTRLTVT.